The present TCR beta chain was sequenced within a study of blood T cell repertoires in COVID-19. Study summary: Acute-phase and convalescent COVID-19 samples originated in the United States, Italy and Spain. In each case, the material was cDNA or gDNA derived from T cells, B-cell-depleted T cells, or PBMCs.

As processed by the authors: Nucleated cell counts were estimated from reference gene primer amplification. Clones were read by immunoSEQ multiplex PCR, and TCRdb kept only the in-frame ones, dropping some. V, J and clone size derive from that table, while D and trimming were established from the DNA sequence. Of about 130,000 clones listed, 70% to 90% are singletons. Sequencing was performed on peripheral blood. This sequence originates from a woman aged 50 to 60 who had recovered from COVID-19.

The CDR3 DNA reads as TGCGCCAGCAGCTTGGATTCAGCGGGGGAGGAGACCCAGTACTTC. The encoded protein is CASSLDSAGEETQYF. The V gene is TRBV5-1, the J gene TRBJ2-5; TRBD2 aligns across 8 bases. The CDR3 is 15 amino acids. J was trimmed by 5 bases and V by 0 bases; bases with no gene match: 6. Germline values: CDR1 SGHRS, CDR2 YFSETQ.